Listed below are T cell receptor beta chains from one sample, sequenced in a study of identical twins. TCRdb processed the 5' RACE reads anew with MiXCR; each CDR3 protein has one entry. There are around 240,000 distinct CDR3 sequences in the sample; 5.5% to 7% occur only once, and roughly 3.6% lies in the top ten. This same sample was also taken into another study, of yellow fever vaccine responses in identical twins.

Sequenced: memory (CD45RO+) T cells sorted from blood. Receptors originate from a woman between 18 and 29 years old in good health. Both conserved end residues are part of each CDR3. Each record gives: V gene, clone size, J gene, D gene, CDR3 protein, CDR3 DNA. D genes are given only for firm matches. Rows may omit the clone size; those that give it use once, few, many or a size class.

v_call: TRBV27; clone_size: NA; j_call: TRBJ2-7; d_call: TRBD2; cdr3_aa: CASSLTSGSINEQYF; cdr3_nt: TGTGCCAGCAGTTTGACTAGCGGGAGCATCAACGAGCAGTACTTC
v_call: TRBV10-3; clone_size: few; j_call: TRBJ2-1; d_call: NA; cdr3_aa: CAISLRDEQFF; cdr3_nt: TGTGCCATCAGTCTCAGGGATGAGCAGTTCTTC
v_call: TRBV7-2; clone_size: NA; j_call: TRBJ2-6; d_call: NA; cdr3_aa: CASSFLVTSSGANVLTF; cdr3_nt: TGTGCCAGCAGCTTCCTGGTTACTTCGTCTGGGGCCAACGTCCTGACTTTC
v_call: TRBV5-1; clone_size: NA; j_call: TRBJ2-1; d_call: NA; cdr3_aa: CASSLGGGTAYNEQFF; cdr3_nt: TGCGCCAGCAGCTTGGGGGGCGGGACTGCCTACAATGAGCAGTTCTTC
v_call: TRBV4-1; clone_size: NA; j_call: TRBJ2-2; d_call: NA; cdr3_aa: CASSQVTGVGELFF; cdr3_nt: TGCGCCAGCAGCCAAGTTACGGGAGTCGGGGAGCTGTTTTTT
v_call: TRBV6-1; clone_size: NA; j_call: TRBJ1-1; d_call: NA; cdr3_aa: CASSVMNTEAFF; cdr3_nt: TGTGCCAGCAGTGTCATGAACACTGAAGCTTTCTTT
v_call: TRBV27; clone_size: NA; j_call: TRBJ2-7; d_call: NA; cdr3_aa: CASSLLGGPSYEQYF; cdr3_nt: TGTGCCAGCAGTTTGCTGGGAGGCCCCTCCTACGAGCAGTACTTC
v_call: TRBV2; clone_size: few; j_call: TRBJ1-2; d_call: NA; cdr3_aa: CASNGPGDYGYTF; cdr3_nt: TGTGCCAGCAACGGGCCCGGGGACTATGGCTACACCTTC
v_call: TRBV5-1; clone_size: NA; j_call: TRBJ2-1; d_call: NA; cdr3_aa: CASSLIQGSGGGEQFF; cdr3_nt: TGCGCCAGCAGCTTGATTCAGGGATCAGGGGGGGGGGAGCAGTTCTTC
v_call: TRBV12-3/TRBV12-4; clone_size: many; j_call: TRBJ2-3; d_call: TRBD2; cdr3_aa: CASSTAGGTTDTQYF; cdr3_nt: TGTGCCAGCAGTACAGCGGGGGGCACCACAGATACGCAGTATTTT
v_call: TRBV7-9; clone_size: many; j_call: TRBJ2-1; d_call: TRBD2; cdr3_aa: CASSSRTSGTGNEQFF; cdr3_nt: TGTGCCAGCAGCTCACGCACTAGCGGGACTGGTAATGAGCAGTTCTTC
v_call: TRBV25-1; clone_size: few; j_call: TRBJ2-5; d_call: TRBD1; cdr3_aa: CASSEDRGWQETQYF; cdr3_nt: TGTGCCAGCAGCGAGGACAGGGGGTGGCAAGAGACCCAGTACTTC
v_call: TRBV3-1; clone_size: NA; j_call: TRBJ2-1; d_call: NA; cdr3_aa: CASSHGGYEQFF; cdr3_nt: TGTGCCAGCAGCCACGGCGGGTATGAGCAGTTCTTC
v_call: TRBV6-5; clone_size: many; j_call: TRBJ2-1; d_call: TRBD1; cdr3_aa: CASSSPGQATYEQFF; cdr3_nt: TGTGCCAGCAGTTCACCGGGACAGGCAACGTATGAGCAGTTCTTC
v_call: TRBV15; clone_size: many; j_call: TRBJ2-3; d_call: NA; cdr3_aa: CATSRDPAGHLTDTQYF; cdr3_nt: TGTGCCACCAGCAGAGATCCCGCCGGCCACCTCACAGATACGCAGTATTTT